The 23 T cell receptor beta chains listed next were all sequenced from one sample in a study of CD8+CD57+ T cells in acquired aplastic anemia. Profiling of TCR beta VDJ combinations and CDR3 sequences used genomic DNA as template. TCRdb re-called the reads with MiXCR, one entry per CDR3 protein. This table has some 120,000 distinct CDR3 sequences, approximately 40% appearing once. Before being chosen for sequencing, patients had shown CD8+CD57+ cell expansion by flow cytometry. The material sequenced was sorted CD4+, CD8+, or CD8+CD57+ T cells (not recorded which) from PBMCs. The receptors originated from a human donor with aplastic anemia.

This clonotype was detected a few times. V and J are TRBV3-1 and TRBJ2-1, with D unclear. The germline V and J ends were trimmed by 6 bases and 4 bases, with 16 bases remaining between them. In germline, CDR1 is LGHDT, CDR2 YNNKEL (reference sequence). The length of the CDR3 is 15 residues. CDR3 sequence reads: CASRLQRSGYNEQFF. CDR3 coding DNA: TGTGCCAGCAGGCTCCAGAGGTCAGGATACAATGAGCAGTTCTTC.

This clonotype occurred many times. The J gene is TRBJ1-2, the V gene TRBV5-4; 7 nucleotides match TRBD1. The CDR3 totals 15 residues. Germline lookup yields CDR1 SGHNT and CDR2 YYREEE (reference sequence). After removal of 4 bases from V and 4 bases from J, the junction contained 10 bases not matched to a gene. The DNA of the CDR3 is TGTGCCAGCAGCCCAGGCGACAGGGAGGGCTATGGCTACACCTTC. It yields the protein CASSPGDREGYGYTF.

This clonotype was counted between two and nine times. This rearrangement joins TRBV5-4 to TRBJ2-3; D not resolved. CDR3 size: 16 residues. V dropped 1 base and J dropped 1 base, with 13 bases sitting between them. Germline V lookup: CDR1 SGHNT, CDR2 YYREEE (reference sequence). The CDR3 spells CASSLMGIAGTDTQYF. In DNA form, the CDR3 reads TGTGCCAGCAGCTTGATGGGGATAGCTGGCACAGATACGCAGTATTTT.

J is TRBJ2-5 and V is TRBV20-1; D not certain. The CDR3 length is 11 residues. Between the trimmed V and J ends, which lost 0 bases and 5 bases, there was a span of 4 bases. Germline CDR1 is DFQATT and CDR2 is SNEGSKA (reference sequence). The CDR3 region has the DNA TGCAGTGCTAGAGATATTGAGACCCAGTACTTC. Translated: CSARDIETQYF.

The chain has TRBV30 and TRBJ1-1; 9 bases are shared with TRBD1. J lost 8 bases, V lost 2 bases, and 6 bases had no gene match. This CDR3 spans 13 amino acids. Germline V gene sequence: CDR1 GTSNPN, CDR2 SVGIG (reference sequence). The CDR3 DNA reads TGTGCCTGGAGTCCACTGGGACAGGGAGAAGCTTTCTTT. It is translated as CAWSPLGQGEAFF.

Notes on this clonotype: The junction shows a germline mismatch at one end, possibly a read error. The rearrangement uses TRBV19 and TRBJ2-7, with D unresolved. The CDR3 is 17 residues long. Germline values: CDR1 LNHDA, CDR2 SQIVND (reference sequence). The chain's CDR3 is CASSIEGSRLGSHEQYF. DNA of the CDR3: TGTGCCAGTAGTATAGAGGGGTCCCGACTCGGCTCCCACGAGCAGTACTTC.

The chain recombines TRBV6-5 with TRBJ1-5, with D uncertain. From germline, CDR1 is MNHEY and CDR2 SVGAGI. This CDR3 has 14 residues. V dropped 0 bases and J dropped 5 bases, with 8 bases sitting between them. CDR3 sequence reads: CASSYSLGHQPQHF. CDR3 bases: TGTGCCAGCAGTTACTCGCTAGGGCATCAGCCCCAGCATTTT.

The chain carries TRBV29-1 and TRBJ1-5; D might be TRBD1 (5 bases). Trimming pared 8 bases from V and 4 bases from J, leaving 12 bases between. Germline CDR1 SQVTM, CDR2 ANQGSEA. CDR3 size: 12 residues. CDR3 sequence reads: CSIRQPNQPQHF. The CDR3 nucleotides are TGCAGCATTCGACAGCCTAATCAGCCCCAGCATTTT.

This clonotype was seen many times. The chain couples TRBV25-1 to TRBJ1-2; D unresolved. The V end lost 6 bases, the J end lost 4 bases, and 15 bases lay between the germline ends. The CDR3 runs 14 residues. Germline assignment: CDR1 MGHDK and CDR2 SYGVNS. The CDR3 bases are TGTGCCAGCAGCCTAGGAGCTCTCAGCTATGGCTACACCTTC. Residues: CASSLGALSYGYTF.

The chain recombines TRBV2 with TRBJ1-6; D not resolved. Trimming removed 3 bases from V and 7 bases from J, with 10 bases in between. CDR3 size: 14 residues. Germline assignment: CDR1 SNHLY and CDR2 FYNNEI. CDR3 DNA sequence: TGTGCCAGCAGTGATAGATTGGGAAATTCACCCCTCCACTTT. Translated: CASSDRLGNSPLHF.

This clonotype was found many times. The chain employs TRBV10-2 and TRBJ1-5; possibly TRBD1 for D (5 bases). The CDR3 has 13 amino acids. Trimming cost V 3 bases and J 4 bases, with 7 bases left between them. Looked up from germline, CDR1 is WSHSY and CDR2 is SAAADI. The CDR3 region has the DNA TGCGCCAGCAGTGAAAGGGGTAATCAGCCCCAGCATTTT. This encodes CASSERGNQPQHF.

This clonotype appeared many times. The chain uses TRBV5-1 and TRBJ2-5, with TRBD1 matching 8 bases. V gave up 3 bases and J gave up 6 bases; unmatched junction bases: 4. CDR1 is SGHRS, CDR2 YFSETQ, per germline. This CDR3 spans 13 amino acids. The CDR3 sequence is CASSSTGGQTQYF. The DNA for the CDR3 is TGCGCCAGCAGCTCAACAGGGGGGCAGACCCAGTACTTC.

The chain recombines TRBV29-1 with TRBJ1-5, with D possibly TRBD1 on 6 matching bases. CDR1 and CDR2 from the germline V gene are SQVTM and ANQGSEA. CDR3 length equals 13 residues. V was cut by 3 bases and J by 5 bases, with 11 bases left in between. CDR3 loop: CSVDTGIYQPQHF. Here the CDR3 DNA reads TGCAGCGTTGACACAGGGATTTATCAGCCCCAGCATTTT.

The chain carries TRBV7-8 and TRBJ2-5, with 10 bases aligning to TRBD2. Germline lookup yields CDR1 SGHVS and CDR2 FQNEAQ. After removal of 8 bases from V and 12 bases from J, the junction contained 6 bases not matched to a gene. CDR3 length: 11 residues. CDR3: CASSPAGGKYF. DNA for the CDR3: TGTGCCAGCTCTCCAGCGGGGGGGAAGTACTTC. The full variable domain, completed using reference TRBV7-8 and TRBJ2-5, is GAGVSQSPRYKVAKRGQDVALRCDPISGHVSLFWYQQALGQGPEFLTYFQNEAQLDKSGLPSDRFFAERPEGSVSTLKIQRTQQEDSAVYLCASSPAGGKYFGPGTRLLVL.

Comments on this clonotype: The junction does not match germline at one end; this may be a read error. The rearrangement uses TRBV29-1 and TRBJ2-7; D possibly corresponds to TRBD2 (5 bases). Germline V CDR1 and CDR2: SQVTM, ANQGSEA. The CDR3 covers 12 residues. CDR3 in DNA: TGCAGCGTTGAAGGACTAACCTACGGGCAGTACTTC. This codes for CSVEGLTYGQYF.

The chain links TRBV12-3 or TRBV12-4 to TRBJ1-4, with no clear D. The CDR3 extends over 14 amino acids. The V and J ends lost 6 bases and 4 bases respectively, with 12 bases between them. The CDR3 protein is CASRPPGFNEKLFF. CDR3 coding DNA: TGTGCCAGCAGGCCCCCGGGGTTTAATGAAAAACTGTTTTTT.

Concerning this clonotype itself: A much bigger clone sits one base away, suggesting this may be a read error. The chain carries TRBV5-4 and TRBJ1-2, with D perhaps TRBD1 (6 bases). Trimming shortened V by 7 bases and J by 2 bases, and 12 bases separated the two germline ends. Germline V gene data show CDR1 as SGHNT and CDR2 as YYREEE (reference sequence). The CDR3 consists of 13 residues. CDR3 sequence: CASASQGNYGYTF. In DNA form, the CDR3 reads TGTGCCAGCGCCTCCCAGGGGAACTATGGCTACACCTTC.

A word on this clonotype: This may come from a read error, since a much larger clone is one base off. This chain links TRBV5-1 with TRBJ2-7; 9 positions match TRBD1. The CDR3 length is 15 residues. V was clipped by 3 bases and J by 4 bases; unmatched bases: 8. Germline V lookup: CDR1 SGHRS, CDR2 YFSETQ. For the CDR3, the DNA is TGCGCCAGCAGCTCCATGGGACAGGGCCTATACGAGCAGTACGTC. This gives the protein CASSSMGQGLYEQYV.

The rearrangement uses TRBV12-3 or TRBV12-4 and TRBJ2-2, with D perhaps TRBD1 (6 bases). The V end lost 1 base, the J end lost 1 base, and 13 bases lay between the germline ends. CDR3 length: 17 residues. CDR3 DNA sequence: TGTGCCAGCAGTTTAGGAGGGCAGGGGAGGAACACCGGGGAGCTGTTTTTT. It codes for CASSLGGQGRNTGELFF.

This clonotype turned up a few times. The chain carries TRBV10-2 and TRBJ1-1, with unresolved D. The length of the CDR3 is 13 residues. V lost 3 bases to trimming and J lost 5 bases, with 10 bases between them. Germline V CDR1 and CDR2: WSHSY, SAAADI. CDR3 sequence reads: CASSDGRETEAFF. The DNA for the CDR3 is TGCGCCAGCAGTGATGGAAGGGAAACTGAAGCTTTCTTT.

Worth noting for this clonotype: Just one base apart from a much larger clone, this may be a read error. This sequence joins TRBV12-3 or TRBV12-4 and TRBJ1-1; D gene ambiguous. V dropped 5 bases and J dropped 1 base, with 14 bases sitting between them. The CDR3 spans 15 residues. The CDR3 reads CASSPRTSGNTEAFF. Written as DNA, the CDR3 is TGTGCCAGCAGTCCTAGAACGTCAGGGAACACTGAAGCTTTCTTT.

For this clonotype: A much larger clone is a single base away; this may be a read error. V is TRBV7-6 and J is TRBJ2-7; 7 bases match TRBD2. This CDR3 has 14 residues. Germline V gene data show CDR1 as SGHVS and CDR2 as FNYEAQ. Written as DNA, the CDR3 is TGTGCCAGCAGCTCAGGACTAGATTATTACGGGCAGTACTTC. Encoded protein: CASSSGLDYYGQYF.

This clonotype was recorded a few times. The rearrangement joins TRBV10-3 to TRBJ1-1; possible D gene TRBD1, 6 bases. This CDR3 has 14 residues. V was trimmed by 10 bases and J by 3 bases, leaving 18 bases between them. Germline V CDR1 and CDR2: ENHRY, SYGVKD. The CDR3 reads CASSPRQGYTEAFF. CDR3 sequence (DNA): TGTGCCAGCTCACCACGGCAGGGGTACACTGAAGCTTTCTTT.